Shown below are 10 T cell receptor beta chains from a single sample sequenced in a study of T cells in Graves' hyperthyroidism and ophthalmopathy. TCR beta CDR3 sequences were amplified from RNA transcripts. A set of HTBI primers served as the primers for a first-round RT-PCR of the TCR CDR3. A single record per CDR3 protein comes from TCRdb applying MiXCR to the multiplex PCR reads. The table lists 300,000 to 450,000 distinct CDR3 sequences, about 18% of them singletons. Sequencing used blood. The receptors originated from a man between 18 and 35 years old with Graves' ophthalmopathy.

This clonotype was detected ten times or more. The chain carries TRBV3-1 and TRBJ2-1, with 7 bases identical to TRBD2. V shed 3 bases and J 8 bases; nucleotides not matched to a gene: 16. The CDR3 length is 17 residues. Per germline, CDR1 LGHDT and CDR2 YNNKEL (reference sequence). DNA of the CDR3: TGTGCCAGCAGCCAGGGGTTTAAAAGCGGGGATGGCCATGAGCAGTTCTTC. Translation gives CASSQGFKSGDGHEQFF.

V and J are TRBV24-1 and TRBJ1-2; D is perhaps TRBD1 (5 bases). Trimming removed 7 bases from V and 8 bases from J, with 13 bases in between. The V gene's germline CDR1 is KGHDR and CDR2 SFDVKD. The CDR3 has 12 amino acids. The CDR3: CATSDSGRGYTF. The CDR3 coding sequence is TGTGCCACCAGCGACAGCGGACGGGGCTACACCTTC.

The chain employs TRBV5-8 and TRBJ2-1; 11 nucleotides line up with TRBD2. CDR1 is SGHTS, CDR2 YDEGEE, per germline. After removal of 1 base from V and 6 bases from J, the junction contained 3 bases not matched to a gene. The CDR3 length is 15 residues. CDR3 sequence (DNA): TGTGCCAGCAGCTTGACCGGGACTAGCGGCAATGAGCAGTTCTTC. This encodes CASSLTGTSGNEQFF.

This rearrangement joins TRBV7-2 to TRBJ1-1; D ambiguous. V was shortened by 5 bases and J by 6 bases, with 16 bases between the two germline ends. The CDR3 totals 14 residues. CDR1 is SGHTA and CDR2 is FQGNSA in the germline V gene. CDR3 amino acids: CASSPGGEPPEAFF. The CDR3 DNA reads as TGTGCCAGCAGCCCCGGAGGAGAACCGCCTGAAGCTTTCTTT. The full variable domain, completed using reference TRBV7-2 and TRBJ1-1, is GAGVSQSPSNKVTEKGKDVELRCDPISGHTALYWYRQSLGQGLEFLIYFQGNSAPDKSGLPSDRFSAERTGGSVSTLTIQRTQQEDSAVYLCASSPGGEPPEAFFGQGTRLTVV.

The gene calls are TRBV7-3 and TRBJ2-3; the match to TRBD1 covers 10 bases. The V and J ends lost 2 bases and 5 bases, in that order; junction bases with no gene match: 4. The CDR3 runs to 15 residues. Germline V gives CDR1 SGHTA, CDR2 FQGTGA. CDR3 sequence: CASSLRQGAEDTQYF. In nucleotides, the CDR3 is TGTGCCAGCAGCTTACGACAGGGGGCGGAAGATACGCAGTATTTT.

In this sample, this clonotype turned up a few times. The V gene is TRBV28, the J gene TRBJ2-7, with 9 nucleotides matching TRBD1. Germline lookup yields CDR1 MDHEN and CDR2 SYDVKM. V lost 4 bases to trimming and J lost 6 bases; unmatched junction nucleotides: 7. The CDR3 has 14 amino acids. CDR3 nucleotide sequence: TGTGCCAGCAGTTCCGGACAGGGGCTCGCCGAGCAGTACTTC. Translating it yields CASSSGQGLAEQYF.

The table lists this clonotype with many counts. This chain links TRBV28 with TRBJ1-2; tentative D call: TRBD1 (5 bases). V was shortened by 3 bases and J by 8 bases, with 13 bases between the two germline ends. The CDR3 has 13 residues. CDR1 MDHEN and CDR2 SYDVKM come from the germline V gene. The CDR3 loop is CASSLRRVDGYTF. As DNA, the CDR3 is TGTGCCAGCAGTTTGCGCAGGGTCGACGGCTACACCTTC.

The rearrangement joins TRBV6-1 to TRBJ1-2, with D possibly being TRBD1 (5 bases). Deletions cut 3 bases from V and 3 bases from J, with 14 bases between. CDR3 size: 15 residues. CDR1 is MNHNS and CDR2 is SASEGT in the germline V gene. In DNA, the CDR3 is TGTGCCAGCAGTGAGGGGGGGGGGTTGGACTATGGCTACACCTTC. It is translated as CASSEGGGLDYGYTF.

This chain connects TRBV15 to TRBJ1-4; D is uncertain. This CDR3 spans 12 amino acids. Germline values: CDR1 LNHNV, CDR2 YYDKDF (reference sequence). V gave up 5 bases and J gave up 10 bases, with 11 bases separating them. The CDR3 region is CATSGSQLKLFF. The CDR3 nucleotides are TGTGCCACCAGCGGATCTCAATTAAAACTGTTTTTT.

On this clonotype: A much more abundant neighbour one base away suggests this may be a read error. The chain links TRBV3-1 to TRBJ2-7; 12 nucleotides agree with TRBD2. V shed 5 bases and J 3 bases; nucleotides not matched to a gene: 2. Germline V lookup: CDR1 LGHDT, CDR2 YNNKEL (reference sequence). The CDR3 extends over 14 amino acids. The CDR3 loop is CASSILAGGYEQYF. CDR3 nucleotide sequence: TGTGCCAGCAGCATACTAGCGGGGGGCTACGAGCAGTACTTC.